The next 6 T cell receptor beta chains were all read from a single sample in a study of early T cells in non-severe SARS-CoV-2 infection. Each CDR3 protein is one row after TCRdb ran MiXCR on the 5' RACE reads. The profile shows about 53,000 distinct CDR3 sequences, around 12% of them singletons. This material consisted of whole blood, taken at baseline. These receptors all stem from an adult who was a healthcare worker with PCR-confirmed SARS-CoV-2 infection or an uninfected control (not recorded which).

This clonotype was seen more than once but under ten times. This sequence joins TRBV12-3 or TRBV12-4 and TRBJ2-3; 7 bases agree with TRBD1. Trimming removed 5 bases from V and 4 bases from J; junction bases left unmatched: 9. The CDR3 length is 15 residues. The CDR3 DNA follows: TGTGCCAGCAGTCTCAAGACAGGGCGGGCAGATACGCAGTATTTT. Its protein is CASSLKTGRADTQYF.

The chain joins TRBV12-3 or TRBV12-4 to TRBJ2-7; 9 nucleotides agree with TRBD2. With V trimmed by 6 bases and J by 2 bases, 5 bases remained unmatched. CDR3 length: 14 amino acids. CDR3 protein: CASSASGITYEQYF. CDR3 in DNA: TGTGCCAGCAGCGCTAGCGGGATAACCTACGAGCAGTACTTC.

At least ten counts were recorded for this clonotype. The V call is TRBV2, the J call TRBJ2-7; 9 nucleotides agree with TRBD1. The CDR3 has 15 amino acids. CDR1 SNHLY and CDR2 FYNNEI come from the germline V gene. The V gene end was trimmed by 7 bases and the J gene end by 3 bases; junction bases not matched to a gene: 10. Here the CDR3 reads CASIKEGQGFYEQYF. The CDR3 DNA reads TGTGCCAGCATTAAAGAGGGACAGGGTTTCTACGAGCAGTACTTC.

This clonotype was seen at least ten times. The chain joins TRBV7-3 to TRBJ2-5, with 7 bases fitting TRBD1. This CDR3 has 13 residues. V was pared by 2 bases and J by 5 bases, with 2 bases of the junction left unmatched. CDR1 is SGHTA, CDR2 FQGTGA, per germline. For the CDR3, the DNA is TGTGCCAGCAGCTTAGTAGGGGGCGAGACCCAGTACTTC. Residues: CASSLVGGETQYF. Full variable domain (outside the CDR3, taken from reference TRBV7-3 and TRBJ2-5): GAGVSQTPSNKVTEKGKYVELRCDPISGHTALYWYRQSLGQGPEFLIYFQGTGAADDSGLPNDRFFAVRPEGSVSTLKIQRTERGDSAVYLCASSLVGGETQYFGPGTRLLVL.

This clonotype was picked up a small number of times. The chain employs TRBV11-2 and TRBJ2-1; D gene ambiguous. Germline V lookup: CDR1 SGHAT, CDR2 FQNNGV. Trimming cost V 5 bases and J 0 bases, with 11 bases left between them. There are 15 residues in the CDR3. CDR3 protein: CASSRGGSSYNEQFF. The CDR3 DNA is TGTGCCAGCAGCCGTGGCGGTAGCTCCTACAATGAGCAGTTCTTC. The entire variable domain, with the rest obtained from reference TRBV11-2 and TRBJ2-1, is as follows: EAGVAQSPRYKIIEKRQSVAFWCNPISGHATLYWYQQILGQGPKLLIQFQNNGVVDDSQLPKDRFSAERLKGVDSTLKIQPAKLEDSAVYLCASSRGGSSYNEQFFGPGTRLTVL.

This clonotype was counted at least ten times. The chain is built from TRBV28 and TRBJ2-7; 9 positions match TRBD1. This CDR3 is built from 14 residues. Germline CDR1 is MDHEN and CDR2 is SYDVKM. Trimming at V came to 3 bases and at J to 4 bases, leaving 4 bases not matched to a gene. CDR3 in DNA: TGTGCCAGCAGTTTCGGGACAGGGCCATACGAGCAGTACTTC. It yields the protein CASSFGTGPYEQYF.